This T cell receptor (beta chain) was profiled in a study of radiotherapy plus CTLA-4 blockade in lung cancer. Focal radiation plus CTLA-4 blockade with ipilimumab was administered to patients who had chemo-refractory metastatic non-small-cell lung cancer. Details on this clone: Its antigen is unidentified.

The study's findings and limits: Clones of tumor-derived TCRs expanded in blood after radiotherapy plus ipilimumab. Increased serum interferon-beta after radiation also reportedly predicted response strongly.

Generated by immunoSEQ multiplex PCR, the TCRdb table keeps only in-frame clones and is missing some. The sample shows under 100,000 clones, over 75% of them seen only once. Germline loops: CDR1 KGHSH, CDR2 LQKENI. This CDR3 region has 16 residues. The germline V and J ends were trimmed by 3 bases and 4 bases, with 18 bases remaining between them. The chain carries TRBV18 and TRBJ1-1, with D unclear. The clonotype comes from a human donor with non-small cell lung cancer that progressed on radiotherapy plus ipilimumab. Sequenced here: peripheral blood, sampled from a patient treated with radiotherapy plus ipilimumab. The CDR3, as DNA: TGTGCCAGCTCACCTTCTTTTCAGGTAACGGGCACTGAAGCTTTCTTT. Amino acid sequence: CASSPSFQVTGTEAFF.